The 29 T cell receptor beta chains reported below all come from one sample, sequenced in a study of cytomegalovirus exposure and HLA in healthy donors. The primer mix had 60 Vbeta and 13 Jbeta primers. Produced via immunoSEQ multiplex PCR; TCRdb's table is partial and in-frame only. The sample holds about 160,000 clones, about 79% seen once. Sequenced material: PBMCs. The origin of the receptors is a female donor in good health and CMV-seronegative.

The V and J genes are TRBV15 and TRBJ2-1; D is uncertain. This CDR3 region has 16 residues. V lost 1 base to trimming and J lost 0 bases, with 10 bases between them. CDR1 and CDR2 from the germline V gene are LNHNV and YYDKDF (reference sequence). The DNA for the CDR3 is TGTGCCACCAGCAGAGGTCAAGCCCGCTCCTACAATGAGCAGTTCTTC. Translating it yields CATSRGQARSYNEQFF.

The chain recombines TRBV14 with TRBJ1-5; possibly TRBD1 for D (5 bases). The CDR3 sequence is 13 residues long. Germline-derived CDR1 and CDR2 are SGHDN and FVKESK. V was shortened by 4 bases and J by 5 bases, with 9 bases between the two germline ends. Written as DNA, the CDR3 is TGTGCCAGCAGCCGAGGCAGGGATCAGCCCCAGCATTTT. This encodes CASSRGRDQPQHF.

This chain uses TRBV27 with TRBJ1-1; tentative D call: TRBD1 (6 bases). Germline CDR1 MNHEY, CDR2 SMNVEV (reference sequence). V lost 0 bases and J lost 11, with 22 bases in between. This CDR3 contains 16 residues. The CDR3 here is CASSLSYSGTTRGAFF. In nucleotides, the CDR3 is TGTGCCAGCAGTTTATCATACTCCGGGACCACGAGGGGGGCTTTCTTT.

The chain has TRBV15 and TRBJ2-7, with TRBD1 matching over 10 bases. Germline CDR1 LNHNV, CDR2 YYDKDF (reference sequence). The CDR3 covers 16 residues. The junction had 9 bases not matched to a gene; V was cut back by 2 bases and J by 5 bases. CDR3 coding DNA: TGTGCCACCAGCAGATGGGCCGGGACAGGGGCGAACGAGCAGTACTTC. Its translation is CATSRWAGTGANEQYF.

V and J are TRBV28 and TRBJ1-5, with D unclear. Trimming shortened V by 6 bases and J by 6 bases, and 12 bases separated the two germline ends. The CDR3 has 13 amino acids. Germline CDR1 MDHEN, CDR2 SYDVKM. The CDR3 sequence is CASSPVAFQPQHF. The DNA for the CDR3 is TGTGCCAGCAGCCCCGTGGCTTTTCAGCCCCAGCATTTT. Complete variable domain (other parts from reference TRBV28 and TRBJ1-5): DVKVTQSSRYLVKRTGEKVFLECVQDMDHENMFWYRQDPGLGLRLIYFSYDVKMKEKGDIPEGYSVSREKKERFSLILESASTNQTSMYLCASSPVAFQPQHFGDGTRLSIL.

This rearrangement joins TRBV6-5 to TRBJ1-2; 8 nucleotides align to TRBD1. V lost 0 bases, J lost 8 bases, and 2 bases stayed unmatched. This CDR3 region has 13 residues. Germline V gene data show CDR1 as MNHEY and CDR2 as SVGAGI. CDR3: CASSYSTGVGYTF. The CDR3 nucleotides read TGTGCCAGCAGTTACTCGACAGGGGTAGGCTACACCTTC.

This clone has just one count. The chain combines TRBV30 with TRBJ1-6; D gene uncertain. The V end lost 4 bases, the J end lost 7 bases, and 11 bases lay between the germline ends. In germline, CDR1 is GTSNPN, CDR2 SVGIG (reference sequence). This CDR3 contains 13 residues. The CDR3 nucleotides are TGTGCCTGGAATGAGTGGGAGAATTCACCCCTCCACTTT. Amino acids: CAWNEWENSPLHF. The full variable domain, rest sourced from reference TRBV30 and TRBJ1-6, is SQTIHQWPATLVQPVGSPLSLECTVEGTSNPNLYWYRQAAGRGLQLLFYSVGIGQISSEVPQNLSASRPQDRQFILSSKKLLLSDSGFYLCAWNEWENSPLHFGNGTRLTVT.

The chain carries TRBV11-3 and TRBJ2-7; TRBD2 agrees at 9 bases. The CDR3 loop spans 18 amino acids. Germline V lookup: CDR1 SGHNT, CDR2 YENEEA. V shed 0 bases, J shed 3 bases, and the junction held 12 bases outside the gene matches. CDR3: CASSLEGGAGGSFYEQYF. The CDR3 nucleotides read TGTGCCAGCAGCTTAGAAGGGGGAGCGGGAGGTTCCTTCTACGAGCAGTACTTC.

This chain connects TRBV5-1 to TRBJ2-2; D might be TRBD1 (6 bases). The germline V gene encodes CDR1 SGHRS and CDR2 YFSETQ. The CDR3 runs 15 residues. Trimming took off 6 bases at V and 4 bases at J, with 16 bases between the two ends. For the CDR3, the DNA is TGCGCCAGCACCGAACAGACAGGACGCACCGGGGAGCTGTTTTTT. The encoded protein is CASTEQTGRTGELFF.

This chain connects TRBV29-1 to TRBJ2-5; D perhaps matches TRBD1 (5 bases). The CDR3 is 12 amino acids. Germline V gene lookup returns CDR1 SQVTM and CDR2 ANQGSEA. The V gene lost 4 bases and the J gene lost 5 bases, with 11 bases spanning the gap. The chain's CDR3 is CSVGTGWETQYF. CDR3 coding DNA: TGCAGCGTTGGTACAGGTTGGGAGACCCAGTACTTC.

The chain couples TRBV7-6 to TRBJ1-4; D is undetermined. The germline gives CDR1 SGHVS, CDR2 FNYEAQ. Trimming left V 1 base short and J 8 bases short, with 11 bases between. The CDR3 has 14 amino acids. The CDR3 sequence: CASSLDRVREKLFF. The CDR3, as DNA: TGTGCCAGCAGCTTAGACCGGGTTCGGGAAAAACTGTTTTTT.

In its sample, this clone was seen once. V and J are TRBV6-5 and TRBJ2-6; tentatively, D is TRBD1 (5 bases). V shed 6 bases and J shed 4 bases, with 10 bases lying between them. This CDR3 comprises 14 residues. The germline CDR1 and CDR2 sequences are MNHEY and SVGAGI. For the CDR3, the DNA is TGTGCCAGCAGACCCAGGGTCGGGGCCAACGTCCTGACTTTC. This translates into CASRPRVGANVLTF.

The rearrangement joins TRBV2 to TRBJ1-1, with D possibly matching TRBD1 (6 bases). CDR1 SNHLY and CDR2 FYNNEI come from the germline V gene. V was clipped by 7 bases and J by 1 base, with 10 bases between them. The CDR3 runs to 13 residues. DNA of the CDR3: TGTGCCAGCATCAGACAGGCGAACACTGAAGCTTTCTTT. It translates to CASIRQANTEAFF.

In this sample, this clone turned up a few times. CDR3 protein: CATKRGSPETQYF. CDR3 coding DNA: TGTGCCACAAAGCGGGGGTCGCCGGAGACCCAGTACTTC. The chain is built from TRBV19 and TRBJ2-5, with TRBD2 matching 8 bases. The CDR3 runs to 13 residues. V lost 10 bases to trimming and J lost 5 bases; unmatched junction nucleotides: 9. Germline V gene lookup returns CDR1 LNHDA and CDR2 SQIVND (reference sequence).

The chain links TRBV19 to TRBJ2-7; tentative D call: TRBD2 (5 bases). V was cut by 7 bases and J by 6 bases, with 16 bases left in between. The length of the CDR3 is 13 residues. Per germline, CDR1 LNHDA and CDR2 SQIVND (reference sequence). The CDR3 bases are TGTGCCAGTATGGACGGGAACCTACTCGAGCAGTACTTC. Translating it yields CASMDGNLLEQYF.

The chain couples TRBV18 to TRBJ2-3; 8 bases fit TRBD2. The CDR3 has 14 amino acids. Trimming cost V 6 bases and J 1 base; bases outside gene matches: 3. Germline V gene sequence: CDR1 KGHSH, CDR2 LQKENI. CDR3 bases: TGTGCCAGCTCGCCGGGGGGGGGCACAGATACGCAGTATTTT. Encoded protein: CASSPGGGTDTQYF.

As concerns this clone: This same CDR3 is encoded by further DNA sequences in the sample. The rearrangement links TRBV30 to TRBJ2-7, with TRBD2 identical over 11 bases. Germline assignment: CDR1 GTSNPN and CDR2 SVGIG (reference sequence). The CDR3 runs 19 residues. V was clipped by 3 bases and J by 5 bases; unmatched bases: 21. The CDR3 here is CAWRAPLPAIAGGPHEQYF. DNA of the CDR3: TGTGCCTGGAGGGCGCCCCTCCCTGCCATAGCGGGGGGGCCTCACGAGCAGTACTTC.

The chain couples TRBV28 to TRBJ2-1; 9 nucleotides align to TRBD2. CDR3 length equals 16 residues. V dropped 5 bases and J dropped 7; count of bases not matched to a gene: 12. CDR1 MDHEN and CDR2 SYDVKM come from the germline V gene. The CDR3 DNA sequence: TGTGCCAGCAGTCCCGGTTGGCGGGGGGGCAGGAATGAGCAGTTCTTC. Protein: CASSPGWRGGRNEQFF.

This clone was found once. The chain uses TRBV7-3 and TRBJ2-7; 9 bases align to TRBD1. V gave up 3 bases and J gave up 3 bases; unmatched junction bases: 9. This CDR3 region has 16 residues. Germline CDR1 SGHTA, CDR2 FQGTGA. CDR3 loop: CASSFQWGTGIYEQYF. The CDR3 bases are TGTGCCAGCAGCTTCCAGTGGGGGACAGGGATCTACGAGCAGTACTTC.

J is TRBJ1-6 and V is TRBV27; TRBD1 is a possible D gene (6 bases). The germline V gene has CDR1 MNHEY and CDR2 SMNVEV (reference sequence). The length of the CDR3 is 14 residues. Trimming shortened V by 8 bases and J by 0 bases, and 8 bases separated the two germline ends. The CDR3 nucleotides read TGTGCCAGCCAGGGGAGCTCCTATAATTCACCCCTCCACTTT. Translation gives CASQGSSYNSPLHF.

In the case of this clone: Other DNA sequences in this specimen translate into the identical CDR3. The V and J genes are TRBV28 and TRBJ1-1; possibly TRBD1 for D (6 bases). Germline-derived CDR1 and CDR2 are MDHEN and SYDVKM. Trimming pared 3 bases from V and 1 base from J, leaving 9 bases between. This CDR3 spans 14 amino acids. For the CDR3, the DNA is TGTGCCAGCAGTTTGGGGGGGCCGAACACTGAAGCTTTCTTT. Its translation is CASSLGGPNTEAFF.

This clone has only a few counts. CDR3 nucleotide sequence: TGTGCCAGCAGTCCAGACAGGTCCCCCTCCTACGAGCAGTACTTC. Translating it yields CASSPDRSPSYEQYF. The chain combines TRBV28 with TRBJ2-7, with D possibly TRBD1 on 6 matching bases. Trimming pared 5 bases from V and 0 bases from J, leaving 14 bases between. This CDR3 has 15 residues. Germline CDR1 reads MDHEN; CDR2 reads SYDVKM.

The DNA of the CDR3 is TGTGCCAGCAGTGCAGGGGGGCAGAATGGCTACACCTTC. It yields the protein CASSAGGQNGYTF. The rearrangement joins TRBV6-6 to TRBJ1-2; 7 bases fit TRBD1. V gave up 5 bases and J gave up 6 bases; unmatched junction bases: 6. The germline CDR1 and CDR2 sequences are MNHNY and SVGAGI (reference sequence). CDR3 length: 13 amino acids.

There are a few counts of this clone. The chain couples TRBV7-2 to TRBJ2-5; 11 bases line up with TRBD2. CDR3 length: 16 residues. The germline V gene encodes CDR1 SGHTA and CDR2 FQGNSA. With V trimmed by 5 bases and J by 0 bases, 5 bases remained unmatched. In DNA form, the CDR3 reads TGTGCCAGCAGCCCCGGGACTAGCGGATACCAAGAGACCCAGTACTTC. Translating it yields CASSPGTSGYQETQYF. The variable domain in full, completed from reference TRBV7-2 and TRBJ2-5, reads GAGVSQSPSNKVTEKGKDVELRCDPISGHTALYWYRQSLGQGLEFLIYFQGNSAPDKSGLPSDRFSAERTGGSVSTLTIQRTQQEDSAVYLCASSPGTSGYQETQYFGPGTRLLVL.

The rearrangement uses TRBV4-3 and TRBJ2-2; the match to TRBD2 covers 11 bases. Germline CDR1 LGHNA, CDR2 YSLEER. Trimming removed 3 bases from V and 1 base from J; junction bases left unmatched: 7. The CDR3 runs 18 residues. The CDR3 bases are TGCGCCAGCAGCCAGGCAACCGGACTAGCGGGGAACACCGGGGAGCTGTTTTTT. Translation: CASSQATGLAGNTGELFF.

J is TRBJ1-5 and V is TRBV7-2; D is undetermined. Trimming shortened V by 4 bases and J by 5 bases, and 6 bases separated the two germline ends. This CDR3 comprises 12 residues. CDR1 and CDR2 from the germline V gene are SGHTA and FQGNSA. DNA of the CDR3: TGTGCCAGCAGCTCCTTGTATCAGCCCCAGCATTTT. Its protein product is CASSSLYQPQHF.

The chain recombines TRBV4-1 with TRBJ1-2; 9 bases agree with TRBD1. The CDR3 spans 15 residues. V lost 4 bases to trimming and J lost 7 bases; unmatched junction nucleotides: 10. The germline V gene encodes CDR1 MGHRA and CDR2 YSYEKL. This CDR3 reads CASSLVWTGDRGYTF. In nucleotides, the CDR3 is TGCGCCAGCAGCCTCGTCTGGACAGGGGACCGTGGCTACACCTTC.

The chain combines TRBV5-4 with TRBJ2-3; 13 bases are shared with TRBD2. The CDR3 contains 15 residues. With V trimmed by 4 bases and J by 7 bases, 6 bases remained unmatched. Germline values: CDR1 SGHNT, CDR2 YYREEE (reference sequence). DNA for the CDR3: TGTGCCAGCAGCCCACTAGCGGGGGGGCCCCATACGCAGTATTTT. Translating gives CASSPLAGGPHTQYF. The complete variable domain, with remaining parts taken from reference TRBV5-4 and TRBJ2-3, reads ETGVTQSPTHLIKTRGQQVTLRCSSQSGHNTVSWYQQALGQGPQFIFQYYREEENGRGNFPPRFSGLQFPNYSSELNVNALELDDSALYLCASSPLAGGPHTQYFGPGTRLTVL.

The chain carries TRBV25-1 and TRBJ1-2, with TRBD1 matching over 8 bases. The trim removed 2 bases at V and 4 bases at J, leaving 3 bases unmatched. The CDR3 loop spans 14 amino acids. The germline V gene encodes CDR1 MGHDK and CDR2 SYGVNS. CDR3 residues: CASSEQGAGYGYTF. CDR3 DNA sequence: TGTGCCAGCAGTGAACAGGGGGCAGGCTATGGCTACACCTTC.